These T cell receptor beta chains were read from a single sample in a study of blood T cell repertoires in COVID-19. Generated by immunoSEQ multiplex PCR, the TCRdb table keeps only in-frame clones and is missing some. The sample lists about 50,000 clones, about 89% seen once, with around 27% in the top ten. Input material: peripheral blood. These receptors came from a human donor in a cohort sampled during active COVID-19. CDR3s include the opening cysteine and the closing phenylalanine or tryptophan. D genes are given only for firm matches.

cdr3_length j_call d_call v_call cdr3_nt cdr3_aa
16 TRBJ2-5 - TRBV3-1/TRBV3-2 TGTGCCAGCAGCCGGGACGTGACAGGGGAGGGAGAGACCCAGTACTTC CASSRDVTGEGETQYF
13 TRBJ1-2 - TRBV28 TGTGCCACATCCCAGAGTGGGGGGTATGGCTACACCTTC CATSQSGGYGYTF
16 TRBJ1-4 TRBD1 TRBV6-5 TGTGCCAGCAGTTACTCAAGGGGGCTGGCTAATGAAAAACTGTTTTTT CASSYSRGLANEKLFF
15 TRBJ2-7 TRBD2 TRBV19 TGTGCCAGTAGCCAGGGACTAGGGCTCAGCTACGAGCAGTACTTC CASSQGLGLSYEQYF
15 TRBJ2-2 TRBD1 TRBV5-6 TGTGCCAGCAGCCCGAACAGGGGTCGGACCGGGGAGCTGTTTTTT CASSPNRGRTGELFF
17 TRBJ1-5 - TRBV4-1 TGCGCCAGCAGCCAAGTTAGAGGCAGGGAGGGCAATCAGCCCCAGCATTTT CASSQVRGREGNQPQHF
14 TRBJ2-5 TRBD1 TRBV5-1 TGCGCCAGCAGCCCCCCAGGGGGTGGAGAGACCCAGTACTTC CASSPPGGGETQYF
16 TRBJ1-4 TRBD1 TRBV3-1/TRBV3-2 TGTGCCAGCGGGAAACGGGACAGATCCAATCAGGAAAAACTGTTTTTT CASGKRDRSNQEKLFF
14 TRBJ1-2 TRBD1 TRBV9 TGTGCCAGCAGCTTTCGGACAGGGACCCATGGCTACACCTTC CASSFRTGTHGYTF
11 TRBJ1-2 TRBD1 TRBV19 TGTGCCAGTGGACAGGCGCGTGGCTACACCTTC CASGQARGYTF
12 TRBJ1-3 - TRBV19 TGTGCCAGCTCAGGGTCTGGAAACACCATATATTTT CASSGSGNTIYF
13 TRBJ2-7 - TRBV7-2 TGTGCCAGCAGCTGGGGTAGGGGCTACGAGCAGTACTTC CASSWGRGYEQYF
14 TRBJ1-2 - TRBV4-3 TGCGCCAGCAGCCAAGCTTTAGAAAACTATGGCTACACCTTC CASSQALENYGYTF
18 TRBJ2-2 TRBD2 TRBV6-2/TRBV6-3 TGTGCCAGCAGTTACCCCACGGGGAGCGGGAGGGCCGGCGGGGAGCTGTTTTTT CASSYPTGSGRAGGELFF
15 TRBJ2-1 - TRBV20-1 TGCAGTGCTAGTCGGGCAGACGGGACCAGGGGTGAGCAGTTCTTC CSASRADGTRGEQFF